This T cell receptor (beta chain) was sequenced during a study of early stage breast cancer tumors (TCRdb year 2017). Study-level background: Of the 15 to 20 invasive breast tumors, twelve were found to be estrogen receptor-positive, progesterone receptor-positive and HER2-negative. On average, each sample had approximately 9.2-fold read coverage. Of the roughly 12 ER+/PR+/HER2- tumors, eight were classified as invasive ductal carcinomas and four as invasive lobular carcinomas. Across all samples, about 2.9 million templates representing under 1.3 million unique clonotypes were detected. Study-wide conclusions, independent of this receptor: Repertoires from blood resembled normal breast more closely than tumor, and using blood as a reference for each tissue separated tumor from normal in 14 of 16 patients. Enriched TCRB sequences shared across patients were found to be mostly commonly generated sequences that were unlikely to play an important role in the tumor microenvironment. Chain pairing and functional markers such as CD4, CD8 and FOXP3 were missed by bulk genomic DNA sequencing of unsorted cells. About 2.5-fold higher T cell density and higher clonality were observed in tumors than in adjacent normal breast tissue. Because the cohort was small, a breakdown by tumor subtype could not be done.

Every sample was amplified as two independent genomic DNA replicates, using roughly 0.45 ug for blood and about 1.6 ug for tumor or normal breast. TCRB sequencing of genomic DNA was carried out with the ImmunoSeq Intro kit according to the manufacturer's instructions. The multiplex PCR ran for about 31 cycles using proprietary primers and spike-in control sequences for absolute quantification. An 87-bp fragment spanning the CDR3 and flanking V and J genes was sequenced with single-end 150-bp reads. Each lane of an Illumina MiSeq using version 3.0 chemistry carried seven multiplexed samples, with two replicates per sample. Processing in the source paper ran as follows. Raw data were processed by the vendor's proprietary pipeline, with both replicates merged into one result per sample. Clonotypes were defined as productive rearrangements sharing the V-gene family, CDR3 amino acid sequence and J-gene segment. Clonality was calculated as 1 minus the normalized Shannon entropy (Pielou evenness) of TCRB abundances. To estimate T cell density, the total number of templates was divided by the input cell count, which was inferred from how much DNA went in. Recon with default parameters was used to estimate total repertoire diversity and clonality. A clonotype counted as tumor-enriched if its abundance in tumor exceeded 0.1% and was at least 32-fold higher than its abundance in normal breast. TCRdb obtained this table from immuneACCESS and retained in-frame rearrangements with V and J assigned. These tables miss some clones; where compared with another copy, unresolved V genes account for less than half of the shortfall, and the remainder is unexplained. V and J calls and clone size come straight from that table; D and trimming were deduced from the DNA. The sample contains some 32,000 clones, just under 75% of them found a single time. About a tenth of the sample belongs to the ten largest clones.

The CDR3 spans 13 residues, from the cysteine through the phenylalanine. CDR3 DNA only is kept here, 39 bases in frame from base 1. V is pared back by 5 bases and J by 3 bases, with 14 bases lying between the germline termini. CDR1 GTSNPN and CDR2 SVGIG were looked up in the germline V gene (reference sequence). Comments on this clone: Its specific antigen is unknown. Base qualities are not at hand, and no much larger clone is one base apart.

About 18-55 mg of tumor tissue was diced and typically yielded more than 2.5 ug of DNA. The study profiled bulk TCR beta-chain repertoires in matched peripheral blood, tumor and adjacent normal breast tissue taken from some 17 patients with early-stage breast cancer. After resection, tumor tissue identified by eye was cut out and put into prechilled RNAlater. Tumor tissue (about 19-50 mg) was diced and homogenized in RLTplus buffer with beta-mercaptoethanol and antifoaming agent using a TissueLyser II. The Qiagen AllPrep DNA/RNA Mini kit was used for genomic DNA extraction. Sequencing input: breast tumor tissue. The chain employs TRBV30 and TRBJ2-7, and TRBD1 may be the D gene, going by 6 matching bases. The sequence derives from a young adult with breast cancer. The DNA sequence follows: TGTGCCTGGGGAAGGGGGAATTACTACGAGCAGTACTTC. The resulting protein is CAWGRGNYYEQYF.